This T cell receptor (beta chain) was recorded in a study of blood T cells in healthy people across ages. Overall study findings and caveats: Leaving the PBMCs unsorted stopped any conclusive comparison of naive versus antigen-experienced cells. The fall in TCR beta diversity per million T cells was roughly linear with age. Both higher diversity and more naive CD4+ cells marked long-lived donors when set against aged donors.

Primed by a sample-barcoded 5' primer and a J-beta primer mix, a second PCR proceeded for roughly 7 to 11 cycles. Every cDNA molecule carried a tag from a template-switch adaptor bearing 12 random nucleotides. TCRdb reanalysed the 5' RACE reads using MiXCR and keeps one entry per CDR3 protein. The table has fewer than 900,000 distinct CDR3 sequences, roughly two fifths seen once. There are a few counts of this clonotype. Its antigen is not identified. Being one base from a much bigger clone, this may be a read error. Trimming removed 0 bases at V and 0 bases at J, with 16 bases between. The germline V gene encodes CDR1 SGHRS and CDR2 YFSETQ. The CDR3 contains 18 residues.

Sequenced input: blood. The TCR sequence derives from a woman aged 60-75 years in good health. V usage is TRBV5-1 and J usage is TRBJ2-1, with D unclear. CDR3 DNA sequence: TGCGCCAGCAGCTTGGGAGTGAAGACCTGGATCTCCTACAATGAGCAGTTCTTC. This encodes CASSLGVKTWISYNEQFF.